These 8 T cell receptor beta chains originate from one sample sequenced in a study of cytomegalovirus exposure and HLA in healthy donors. The PCR ran on 60 Vbeta and 13 Jbeta primers. TCRdb's table, derived via immunoSEQ multiplex PCR, lists solely in-frame clones and lacks some. The sample lists 80,000 to 100,000 clones; around 70% were seen once. The material sequenced was PBMCs. The source of these receptors is a man aged 50 to 59 in good health and CMV-seronegative.

The CDR3: CASSSGMGGAKNIQYF. DNA for the CDR3: TGTGCCAGCAGCAGTGGTATGGGGGGAGCCAAAAACATTCAGTACTTC. The V and J genes are TRBV5-8 and TRBJ2-4; D is possibly TRBD2 (6 bases). CDR1 SGHTS and CDR2 YDEGEE come from the germline V gene. The CDR3 length is 16 residues. Trimming stripped 4 bases from V and 0 bases from J, with 14 bases between.

The chain links TRBV6-4 to TRBJ2-1, with 10 bases aligning to TRBD1. Germline CDR1 is MRHNA and CDR2 is SNTAGT. Trimming removed 5 bases from V and 10 bases from J; junction bases left unmatched: 8. CDR3 length: 14 amino acids. CDR3 protein: CASSTRGTGEEQFF. The DNA for the CDR3 is TGTGCCAGCAGTACACGAGGGACAGGGGAAGAGCAGTTCTTC.

The rearrangement joins TRBV9 to TRBJ2-6, with D maybe TRBD2 (7 bases). The germline CDR1 and CDR2 sequences are SGDLS and YYNGEE. Trimming took off 8 bases at V and 0 bases at J, with 9 bases between the two ends. CDR3 length: 14 residues. The CDR3 sequence is CASGGASGANVLTF. In DNA form, the CDR3 reads TGTGCCAGTGGGGGGGCCTCTGGGGCCAACGTCCTGACTTTC.

The chain combines TRBV27 with TRBJ2-1; 13 bases fit TRBD2. The V gene end was trimmed by 7 bases and the J gene end by 15 bases; junction bases not matched to a gene: 12. Germline CDR1 is MNHEY and CDR2 is SMNVEV (reference sequence). CDR3 length: 14 residues. The CDR3 is CASTWGTSGVVLFF. In nucleotides, the CDR3 is TGTGCCAGCACCTGGGGGACTAGCGGGGTGGTCTTGTTCTTC.

The chain links TRBV19 to TRBJ2-1, with D tentatively TRBD2 (7 bases). The CDR3 loop spans 15 amino acids. V was trimmed by 6 bases and J by 8 bases, leaving 20 bases between them. Germline V gives CDR1 LNHDA, CDR2 SQIVND (reference sequence). The CDR3 region has the DNA TGTGCCAGTAGCAGGGGAGGGGCTGCCTTGGATGAGCAGTTCTTC. It is translated as CASSRGGAALDEQFF.

The chain has TRBV15 and TRBJ2-5; D possibly corresponds to TRBD1 (6 bases). Per germline, CDR1 LNHNV and CDR2 YYDKDF (reference sequence). This CDR3 is built from 14 residues. V shed 7 bases and J shed 0 bases, with 12 bases lying between them. CDR3 sequence (DNA): TGTGCCACCAACCCCGACAGGTACCAAGAGACCCAGTACTTC. Translation: CATNPDRYQETQYF.

This sequence joins TRBV28 and TRBJ1-5, with D possibly matching TRBD1 (6 bases). Deletions cut 6 bases from V and 4 bases from J, with 28 bases between. Germline lookup yields CDR1 MDHEN and CDR2 SYDVKM. There are 19 residues in the CDR3. In nucleotides, the CDR3 is TGTGCCAGCAGATCTCGGGGACGAAAGGGGGTAATGGGTAATCAGCCCCAGCATTTT. It specifies CASRSRGRKGVMGNQPQHF.

This clone was seen only once. The chain couples TRBV5-1 to TRBJ2-2; possibly TRBD2 for D (6 bases). The CDR3 is 16 amino acids. The germline gives CDR1 SGHRS, CDR2 YFSETQ. Trimming cost V 1 base and J 4 bases, with 14 bases left between them. In DNA, the CDR3 is TGCGCCAGCAGCTTGTTCGGGGGTTCGGGCACCGGGGAGCTGTTTTTT. Translating it yields CASSLFGGSGTGELFF.